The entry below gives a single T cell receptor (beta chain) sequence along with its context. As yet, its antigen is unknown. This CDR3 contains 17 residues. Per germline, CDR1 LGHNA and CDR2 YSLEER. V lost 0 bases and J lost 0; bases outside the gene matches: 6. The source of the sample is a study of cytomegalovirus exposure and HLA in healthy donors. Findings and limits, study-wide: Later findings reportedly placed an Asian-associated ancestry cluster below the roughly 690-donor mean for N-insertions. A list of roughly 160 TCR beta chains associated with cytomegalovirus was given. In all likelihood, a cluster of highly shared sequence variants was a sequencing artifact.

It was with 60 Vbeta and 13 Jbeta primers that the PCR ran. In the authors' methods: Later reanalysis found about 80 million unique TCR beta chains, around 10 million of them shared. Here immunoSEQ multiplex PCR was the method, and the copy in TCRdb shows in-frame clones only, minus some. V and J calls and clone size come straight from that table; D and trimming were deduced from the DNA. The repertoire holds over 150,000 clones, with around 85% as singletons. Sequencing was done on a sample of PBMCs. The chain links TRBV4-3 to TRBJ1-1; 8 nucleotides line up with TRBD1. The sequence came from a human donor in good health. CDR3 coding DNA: TGCGCCAGCAGCCAAGATGGGGACAGGACAATGAACACTGAAGCTTTCTTT. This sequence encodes CASSQDGDRTMNTEAFF.